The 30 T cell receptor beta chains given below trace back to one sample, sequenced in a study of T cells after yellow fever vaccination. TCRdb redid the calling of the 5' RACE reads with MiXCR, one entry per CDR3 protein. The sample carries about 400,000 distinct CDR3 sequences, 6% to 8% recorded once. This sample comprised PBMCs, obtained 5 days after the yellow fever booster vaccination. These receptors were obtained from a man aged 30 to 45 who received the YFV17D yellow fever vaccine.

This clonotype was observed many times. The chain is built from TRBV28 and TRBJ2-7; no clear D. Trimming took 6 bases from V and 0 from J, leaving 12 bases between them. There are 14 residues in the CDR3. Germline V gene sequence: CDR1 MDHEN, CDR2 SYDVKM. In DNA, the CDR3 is TGTGCCAGCAGCTTGTCGGGCGGCTCCTACGAGCAGTACTTC. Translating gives CASSLSGGSYEQYF.

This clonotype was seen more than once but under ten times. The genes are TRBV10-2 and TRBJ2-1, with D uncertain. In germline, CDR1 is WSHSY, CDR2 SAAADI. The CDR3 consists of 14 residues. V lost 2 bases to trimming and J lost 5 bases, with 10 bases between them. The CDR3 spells CASSEIGFDNEQFF. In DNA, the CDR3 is TGCGCCAGCAGTGAGATAGGGTTCGACAATGAGCAGTTCTTC.

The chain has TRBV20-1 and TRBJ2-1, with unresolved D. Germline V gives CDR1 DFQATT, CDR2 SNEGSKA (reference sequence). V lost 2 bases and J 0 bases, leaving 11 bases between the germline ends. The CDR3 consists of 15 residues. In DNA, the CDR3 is TGCAGTGCTAGAAAAGGTGGCAGCTCCTACAATGAGCAGTTCTTC. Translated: CSARKGGSSYNEQFF.

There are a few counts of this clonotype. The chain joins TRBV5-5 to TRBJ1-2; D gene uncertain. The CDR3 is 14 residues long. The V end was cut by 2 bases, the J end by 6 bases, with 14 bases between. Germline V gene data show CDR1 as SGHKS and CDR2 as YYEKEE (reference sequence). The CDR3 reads CASSFIGDMDGYTF. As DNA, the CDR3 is TGTGCCAGCAGCTTCATCGGGGATATGGATGGCTACACCTTC.

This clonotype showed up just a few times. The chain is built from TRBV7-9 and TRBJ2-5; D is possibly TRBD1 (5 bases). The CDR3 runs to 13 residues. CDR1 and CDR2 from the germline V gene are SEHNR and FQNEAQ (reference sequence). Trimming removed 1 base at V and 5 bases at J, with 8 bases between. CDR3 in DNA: TGTGCCAGCAGCTTAGGACAGTATGAGACCCAGTACTTC. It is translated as CASSLGQYETQYF.

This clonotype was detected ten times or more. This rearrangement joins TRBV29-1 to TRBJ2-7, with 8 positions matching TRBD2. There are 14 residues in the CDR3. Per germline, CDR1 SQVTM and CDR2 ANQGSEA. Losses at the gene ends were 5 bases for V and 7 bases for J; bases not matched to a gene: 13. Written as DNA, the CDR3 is TGCAGCGTTCGAACTAGCGGAAGATTCGGAGAGCAGTACTTC. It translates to CSVRTSGRFGEQYF.

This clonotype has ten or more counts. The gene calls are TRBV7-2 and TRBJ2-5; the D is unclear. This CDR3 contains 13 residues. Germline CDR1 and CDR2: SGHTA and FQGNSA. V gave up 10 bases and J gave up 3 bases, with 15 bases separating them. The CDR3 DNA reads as TGTGCCACCTCGACCCATCTAGAAGAGACCCAGTACTTC. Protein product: CATSTHLEETQYF.

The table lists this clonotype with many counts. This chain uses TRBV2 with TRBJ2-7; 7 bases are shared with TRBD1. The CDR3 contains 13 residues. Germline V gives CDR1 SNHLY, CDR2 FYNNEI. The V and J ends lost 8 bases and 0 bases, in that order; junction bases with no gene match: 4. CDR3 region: CASHGDSSYEQYF. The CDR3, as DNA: TGTGCCAGCCACGGGGACAGCTCCTACGAGCAGTACTTC. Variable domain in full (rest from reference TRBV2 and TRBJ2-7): EPEVTQTPSHQVTQMGQEVILRCVPISNHLYFYWYRQILGQKVEFLVSFYNNEISEKSEIFDDQFSVERPDGSNFTLKIRSTKLEDSAMYFCASHGDSSYEQYFGPGTRLTVT.

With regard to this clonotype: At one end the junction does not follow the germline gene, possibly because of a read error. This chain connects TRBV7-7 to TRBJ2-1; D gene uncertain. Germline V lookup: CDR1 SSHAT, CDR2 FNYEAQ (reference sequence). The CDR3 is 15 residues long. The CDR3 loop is CASSLDATKYNEQFF. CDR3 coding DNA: TGTGCTAGCAGCTTAGACGCGACGAAATACAATGAGCAGTTCTTC.

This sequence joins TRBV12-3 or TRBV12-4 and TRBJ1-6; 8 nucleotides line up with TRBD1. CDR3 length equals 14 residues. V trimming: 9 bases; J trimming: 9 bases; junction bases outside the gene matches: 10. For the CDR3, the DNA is TGTGCCAGTAATACCAGGGGGCAGGGTTCACCCCTCCACTTT. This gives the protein CASNTRGQGSPLHF.

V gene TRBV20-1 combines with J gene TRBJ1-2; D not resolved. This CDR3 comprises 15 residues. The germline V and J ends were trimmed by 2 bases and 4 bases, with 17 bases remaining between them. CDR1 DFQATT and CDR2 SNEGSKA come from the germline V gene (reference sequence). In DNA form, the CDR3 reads TGCAGTGCTAGACCCCCCAGGAGGGTTGGCTATGGCTACACCTTC. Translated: CSARPPRRVGYGYTF.

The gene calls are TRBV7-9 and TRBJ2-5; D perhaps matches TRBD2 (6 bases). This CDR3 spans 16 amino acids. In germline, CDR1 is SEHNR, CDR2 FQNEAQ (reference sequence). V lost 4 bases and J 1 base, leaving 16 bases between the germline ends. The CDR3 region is CASSSPSRTIQETQYF. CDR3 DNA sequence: TGTGCCAGCAGCTCCCCAAGCCGGACTATCCAAGAGACCCAGTACTTC.

CDR3 DNA: TGTGCCAGCAGTTTCGGCAGCGTGGGGAGCAATCAGCCCCAGCATTTT. It encodes CASSFGSVGSNQPQHF. This chain connects TRBV12-3 or TRBV12-4 to TRBJ1-5; D not certain. The CDR3 covers 16 residues. V lost 3 bases and J 1 base, leaving 13 bases between the germline ends.

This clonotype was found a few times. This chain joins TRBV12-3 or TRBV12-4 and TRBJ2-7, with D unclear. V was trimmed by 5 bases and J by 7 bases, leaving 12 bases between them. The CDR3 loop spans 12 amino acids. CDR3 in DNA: TGTGCCAGCAGTCAGAATCTCAAGGAGCAGTACTTC. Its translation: CASSQNLKEQYF.

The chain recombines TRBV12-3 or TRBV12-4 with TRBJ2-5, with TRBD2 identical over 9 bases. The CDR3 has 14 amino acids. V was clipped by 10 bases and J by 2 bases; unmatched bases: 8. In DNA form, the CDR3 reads TGTGCCACCGCGCGGACTAGCGAACAAGAGACCCAGTACTTC. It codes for CATARTSEQETQYF.

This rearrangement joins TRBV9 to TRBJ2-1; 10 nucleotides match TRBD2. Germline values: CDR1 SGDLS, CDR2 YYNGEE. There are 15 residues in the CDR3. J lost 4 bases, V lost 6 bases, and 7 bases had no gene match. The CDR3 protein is CASTPGTSVYNEQFF. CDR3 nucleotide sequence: TGTGCCAGCACCCCCGGGACTAGCGTTTACAATGAGCAGTTCTTC.

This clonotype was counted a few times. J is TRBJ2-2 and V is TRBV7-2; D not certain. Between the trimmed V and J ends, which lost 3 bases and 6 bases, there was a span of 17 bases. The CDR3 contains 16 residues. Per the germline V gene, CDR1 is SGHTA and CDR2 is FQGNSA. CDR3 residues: CASSFAPTSHAGELFF. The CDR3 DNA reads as TGTGCCAGCAGCTTCGCCCCAACGTCTCACGCCGGGGAGCTGTTTTTT.

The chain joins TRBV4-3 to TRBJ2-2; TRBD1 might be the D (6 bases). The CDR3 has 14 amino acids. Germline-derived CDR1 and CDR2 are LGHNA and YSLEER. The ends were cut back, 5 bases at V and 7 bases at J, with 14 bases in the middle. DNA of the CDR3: TGCGCCAGCAGCAAACTAGACAGGATCGGGGAGCTGTTTTTT. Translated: CASSKLDRIGELFF.

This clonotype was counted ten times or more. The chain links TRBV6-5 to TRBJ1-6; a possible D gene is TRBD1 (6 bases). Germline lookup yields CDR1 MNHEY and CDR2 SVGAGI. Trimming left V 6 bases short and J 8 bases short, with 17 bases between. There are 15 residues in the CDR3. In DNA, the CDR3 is TGTGCCAGCAGATATACAGGGTCAAGGCATTCACCCCTCCACTTT. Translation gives CASRYTGSRHSPLHF.

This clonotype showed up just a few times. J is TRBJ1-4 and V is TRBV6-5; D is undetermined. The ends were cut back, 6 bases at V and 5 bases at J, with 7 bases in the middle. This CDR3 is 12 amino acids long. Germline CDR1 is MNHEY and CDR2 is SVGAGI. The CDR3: CASSPLNEKLFF. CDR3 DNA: TGTGCCAGCAGCCCCCTAAATGAAAAACTGTTTTTT.

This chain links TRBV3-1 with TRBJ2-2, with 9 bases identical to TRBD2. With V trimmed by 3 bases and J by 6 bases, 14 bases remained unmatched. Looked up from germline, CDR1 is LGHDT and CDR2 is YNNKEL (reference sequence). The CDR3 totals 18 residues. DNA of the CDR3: TGTGCCAGCAGCCATGAGTTGCGGGAGGGCCTGTTTTCCGGGGAGCTGTTTTTT. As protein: CASSHELREGLFSGELFF.

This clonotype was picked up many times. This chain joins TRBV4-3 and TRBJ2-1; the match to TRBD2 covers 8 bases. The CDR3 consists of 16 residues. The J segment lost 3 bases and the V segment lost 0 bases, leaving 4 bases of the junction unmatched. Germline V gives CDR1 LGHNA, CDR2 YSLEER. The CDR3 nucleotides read TGCGCCAGCAGCCAAGACGCTAGCGGGTTCTACAATGAGCAGTTCTTC. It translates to CASSQDASGFYNEQFF.

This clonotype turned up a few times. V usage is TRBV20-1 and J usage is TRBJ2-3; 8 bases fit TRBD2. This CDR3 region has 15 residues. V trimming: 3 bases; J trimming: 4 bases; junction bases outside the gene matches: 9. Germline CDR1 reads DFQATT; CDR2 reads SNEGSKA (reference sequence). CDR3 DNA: TGCAGTGCTAGGGGGGGCGGGAGGCCCGCAGATACGCAGTATTTT. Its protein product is CSARGGGRPADTQYF.

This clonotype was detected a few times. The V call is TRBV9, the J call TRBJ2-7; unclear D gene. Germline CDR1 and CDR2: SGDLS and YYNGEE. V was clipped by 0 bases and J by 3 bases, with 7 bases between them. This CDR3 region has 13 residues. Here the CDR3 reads CASSVDPFYEQYF. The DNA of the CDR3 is TGTGCCAGCAGCGTAGATCCATTCTACGAGCAGTACTTC.

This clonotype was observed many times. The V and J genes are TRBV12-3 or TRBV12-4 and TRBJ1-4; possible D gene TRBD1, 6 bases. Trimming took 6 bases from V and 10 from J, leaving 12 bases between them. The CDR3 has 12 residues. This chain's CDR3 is CASRVRGGKLFF. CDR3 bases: TGTGCCAGCAGAGTAAGGGGGGGAAAACTGTTTTTT.

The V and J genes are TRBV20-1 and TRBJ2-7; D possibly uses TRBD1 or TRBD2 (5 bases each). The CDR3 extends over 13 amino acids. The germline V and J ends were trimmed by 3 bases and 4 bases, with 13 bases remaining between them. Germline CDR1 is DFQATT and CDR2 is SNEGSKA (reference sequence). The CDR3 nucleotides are TGCAGTGCTAGTGGGGGTTTGGGGTACGAGCAGTACTTC. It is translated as CSASGGLGYEQYF.

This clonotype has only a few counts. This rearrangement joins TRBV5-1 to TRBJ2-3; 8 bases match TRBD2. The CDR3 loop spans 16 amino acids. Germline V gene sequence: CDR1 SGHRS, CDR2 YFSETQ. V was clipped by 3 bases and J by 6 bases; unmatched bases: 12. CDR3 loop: CASSSARAGVRDTQYF. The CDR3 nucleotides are TGCGCCAGCAGCTCCGCCAGAGCGGGAGTACGTGATACGCAGTATTTT.

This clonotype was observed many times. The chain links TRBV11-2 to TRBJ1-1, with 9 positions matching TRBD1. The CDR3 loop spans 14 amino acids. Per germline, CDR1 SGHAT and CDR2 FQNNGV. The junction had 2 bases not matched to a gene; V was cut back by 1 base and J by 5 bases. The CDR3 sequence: CASSLGGQGTEAFF. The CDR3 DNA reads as TGTGCCAGCAGCTTAGGGGGACAGGGAACTGAAGCTTTCTTT. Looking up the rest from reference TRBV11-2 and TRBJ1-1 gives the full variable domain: EAGVAQSPRYKIIEKRQSVAFWCNPISGHATLYWYQQILGQGPKLLIQFQNNGVVDDSQLPKDRFSAERLKGVDSTLKIQPAKLEDSAVYLCASSLGGQGTEAFFGQGTRLTVV.

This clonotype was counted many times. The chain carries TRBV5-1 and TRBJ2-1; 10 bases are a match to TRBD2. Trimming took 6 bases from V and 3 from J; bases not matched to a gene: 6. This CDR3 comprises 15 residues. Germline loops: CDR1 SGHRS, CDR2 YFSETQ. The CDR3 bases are TGCGCCAGCACAACCGGGACTAGCGACTACAATGAGCAGTTCTTC. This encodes CASTTGTSDYNEQFF.

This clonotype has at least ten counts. This CDR3 reads CASGQIANYGYTF. In DNA, the CDR3 is TGTGCCAGCGGGCAAATTGCGAACTATGGCTACACCTTC. This chain connects TRBV6-1 to TRBJ1-2; no definite D call. Deletions cut 8 bases from V and 2 bases from J, with 12 bases between. The CDR3 consists of 13 residues. CDR1 MNHNS and CDR2 SASEGT come from the germline V gene.